What follows are 10 T cell receptor beta chains derived from one specimen sequenced in a study of shared clonotypes between healthy human individuals. Method: immunoSEQ multiplex PCR; TCRdb's copy keeps in-frame clones and lacks some. The sample comprises approximately 470,000 clones, approximately 78% of which are singletons, and more than 10% rests with the top ten. Source material: PBMCs. These receptors were collected from a middle-aged woman in good health. Some clones in this sample may be carry-over from other donors' samples.

The chain employs TRBV5-1 and TRBJ2-7; TRBD1 matches at 7 bases. Germline V CDR1 and CDR2: SGHRS, YFSETQ. There are 13 residues in the CDR3. The V gene end was trimmed by 3 bases and the J gene end by 4 bases; junction bases not matched to a gene: 4. The CDR3: CASSSGQSYEQYF. CDR3 nucleotides: TGCGCCAGCAGCTCGGGACAGTCATACGAGCAGTACTTC.

The chain's CDR3 is CAIRNGTGYYGYTF. The CDR3 nucleotides are TGTGCCATCAGAAACGGGACAGGGTACTATGGCTACACCTTC. The chain recombines TRBV10-3 with TRBJ1-2; 9 bases agree with TRBD1. The CDR3 consists of 14 residues. The germline V gene has CDR1 ENHRY and CDR2 SYGVKD. Trimming took 6 bases from V and 3 from J; bases not matched to a gene: 5.

The chain is built from TRBV7-2 and TRBJ2-3; TRBD2 is a possible D gene (6 bases). The V end lost 5 bases, the J end lost 5 bases, and 17 bases lay between the germline ends. CDR3 size: 15 residues. The V gene's germline CDR1 is SGHTA and CDR2 FQGNSA. CDR3 sequence: CASSRDRGLVDTQYF. DNA of the CDR3: TGTGCCAGCAGCCGAGACCGGGGACTCGTAGATACGCAGTATTTT.

This clone was counted once. This chain links TRBV9 with TRBJ2-1; 8 bases match TRBD2. The CDR3 consists of 16 residues. Germline CDR1 and CDR2: SGDLS and YYNGEE. Trimming cost V 0 bases and J 0 bases; bases outside gene matches: 2. The CDR3 nucleotides read TGTGCCAGCAGCGTAGACGGGACTAGCTCCTACAATGAGCAGTTCTTC. Protein sequence: CASSVDGTSSYNEQFF.

A word on this clone: Possible read error: a much larger clone is one base away. The V call is TRBV7-3, the J call TRBJ2-1; 14 nucleotides line up with TRBD2. V dropped 5 bases and J dropped 8; count of bases not matched to a gene: 5. CDR3 length equals 15 residues. CDR1 and CDR2 (germline): SGHTA, FQGTGA. CDR3 loop: CASSRGTSGRDEQFF. DNA of the CDR3: TGTGCCAGCAGCCGCGGGACTAGCGGGAGAGATGAGCAGTTCTTC.

The J gene is TRBJ2-2, the V gene TRBV5-1; D not certain. CDR1 is SGHRS and CDR2 is YFSETQ in the germline V gene. V lost 0 bases and J lost 3, with 3 bases in between. This CDR3 comprises 13 residues. DNA for the CDR3: TGCGCCAGCAGCTTGGGAGACACCGGGGAGCTGTTTTTT. It translates to CASSLGDTGELFF. The full variable domain, with the rest looked up from reference TRBV5-1 and TRBJ2-2, is KAGVTQTPRYLIKTRGQQVTLSCSPISGHRSVSWYQQTPGQGLQFLFEYFSETQRNKGNFPGRFSGRQFSNSRSEMNVSTLELGDSALYLCASSLGDTGELFFGEGSRLTVL.

V gene TRBV10-3 combines with J gene TRBJ2-5; D ambiguous. Looked up from germline, CDR1 is ENHRY and CDR2 is SYGVKD. The CDR3 extends over 13 amino acids. V was pared by 4 bases and J by 4 bases, with 10 bases between. CDR3 nucleotides: TGTGCCATCAGTGGGGGTCGGCCAGAGACCCAGTACTTC. Translated: CAISGGRPETQYF.

The CDR3 DNA follows: TGTGCCAGCAGCTTGCTGGGGAATGAGCAGTTCTTC. Protein product: CASSLLGNEQFF. This chain joins TRBV5-8 and TRBJ2-1; the D is unclear. CDR1 and CDR2 from the germline V gene are SGHTS and YDEGEE. The CDR3 spans 12 residues. V lost 1 base and J lost 7, with 6 bases in between.

This chain links TRBV6-4 with TRBJ1-2; D not resolved. The CDR3 has 15 amino acids. Trimming took 6 bases from V and 7 from J, leaving 21 bases between them. The germline V gene has CDR1 MRHNA and CDR2 SNTAGT. CDR3 sequence reads: CASSRYSWARVGYTF. CDR3 bases: TGTGCCAGCAGCCGGTATAGTTGGGCCCGGGTTGGCTACACCTTC.

This sequence joins TRBV7-2 and TRBJ2-3, with 12 bases fitting TRBD2. This CDR3 has 15 amino acids. The J segment lost 2 bases and the V segment lost 5 bases, leaving 2 bases of the junction unmatched. The germline gives CDR1 SGHTA, CDR2 FQGNSA. The CDR3 region has the DNA TGTGCCAGCAGCCGGACTAGCGGGGACACAGATACGCAGTATTTT. Translating it yields CASSRTSGDTDTQYF.